Detailed here is one TCR beta chain. The antigen this receptor binds is unknown. The input lacks base qualities; no much larger clone sits a single base away. At one collaborating source in Seattle, patients were enrolled during active infection and were followed longitudinally through the course of disease. Each collaborating institution followed its own protocols to collect whole blood in K2EDTA tubes. For TCRbeta analysis, collaborators shipped samples in one of three forms: frozen whole blood, isolated PBMCs, or DNA extracted from either of those sample types. The record originates from a study of blood T cell repertoires in COVID-19 (dated by TCRdb to the early 2020s). With regard to the full study: Samples from collaborators originated in the United States, Italy and Spain and spanned both the acute and convalescent phases of COVID-19. The material from the prospective study consisted of cDNA or gDNA derived from T cells, B-cell-depleted T cells, or PBMCs. Subjects who had been exposed to COVID-19, were actively infected with it, or had recovered from it provided the deeply sampled blood TCRbeta repertoires that made up the dataset. The repertoires were released in a freely available public database meant as a resource for research on the immune response to SARS-CoV-2. The samples were drawn from two sources: the first 160 participants of the ongoing ImmuneRACE study, and 950 to 1,500 subjects contributed by 6 global collaborators. The sample metadata nearly always contained a de-identified subject ID, COVID-19 status, age in years and sex. Where available, HLA class I and class II types were obtained from metadata supplied by the sample provider rather than from assay-based typing.

TCRbeta CDR3 regions were amplified from genomic DNA using the immunoSEQ Assay, a bias-controlled multiplex PCR. In the source study's methods: Nucleated cell counts per sample were estimated from amplification of reference gene primers within the assay. To quantify the absolute abundance of each unique TCRbeta CDR3 rearrangement, sequence reads were collapsed and filtered. For each sample, productive Simpson clonality was calculated by taking the square root of Simpson's diversity index across productive rearrangements. This immuneACCESS table, as held by TCRdb, lists in-frame sequences with V and J called but not all clones. Of the missing ones, under half trace to an unresolved V gene in checked studies; the others have no known cause. V, J and clone size derive from that table, while D and trimming were established from the DNA sequence. The sample table lists 250,000 to 350,000 clones, roughly 84% of them with a count of one. The biggest ten clones account for about 1.6% of the sample.

Findings and caveats that apply to the study as a whole: The amount of clinical and demographic metadata varied by source and participant and was provided uncurated.

The receptor's source is a human donor with COVID-19, enrolled during active disease. The donor label of this sample is uncertain. Sequences were obtained from peripheral blood.

The CDR3 loop reads CASSFGQGSNQPQHF. The sequence in DNA is TGCGCCAGCAGCTTCGGACAGGGTAGCAATCAGCCCCAGCATTTT. This sequence uses TRBV5-1 and TRBJ1-5; 8 junctional bases match TRBD1. Looking up the germline V gene yields CDR1 SGHRS and CDR2 YFSETQ. The CDR3, cysteine through phenylalanine, is 15 amino acids long. CDR3 DNA only is kept here, 45 bases in frame from base 1. Here V drops 2 bases and J drops 0 bases, and the junction holds 1 base not matched to any gene.